The rows below give T cell receptor beta chains drawn from one sample of a study of cytomegalovirus exposure and HLA in healthy donors. Generated by immunoSEQ multiplex PCR, the TCRdb table keeps only in-frame clones and is missing some. The sample records fewer than 85,000 clones, 84% being singletons. The material sequenced was PBMCs. These receptors were collected from a man in his 70s in good health and CMV-seropositive. Both conserved end residues are part of each CDR3. Each record gives: CDR3 DNA, CDR3 protein, D gene, V gene, J gene, clone size. A D gene is named only where the DNA matches it firmly. Part of the rows lack a size; the others show once, few, many or a class for expanded clones.

CDR3nt: TGTGCCAGCAGCTCACAGGGGGATACGCAGTATTTT
CDR3aa: CASSSQGDTQYF
d_gene: TRBD1
v_gene: TRBV7-2
j_gene: TRBJ2-3
abundance: -

CDR3nt: TGTGCCAGCAGCTTAGACAGGGGGCGCACTGAAGCTTTCTTT
CDR3aa: CASSLDRGRTEAFF
d_gene: TRBD1
v_gene: TRBV7-2
j_gene: TRBJ1-1
abundance: -

CDR3nt: TGCGCCAGCAGCTTCGGACAGGGCACTAGCACAGATACGCAGTATTTT
CDR3aa: CASSFGQGTSTDTQYF
d_gene: TRBD1
v_gene: TRBV5-1
j_gene: TRBJ2-3
abundance: -

CDR3nt: TGTGCCAGCAGCTACCCAAAGACGGACAGGGGTAATGAGCAGTTCTTC
CDR3aa: CASSYPKTDRGNEQFF
d_gene: TRBD1
v_gene: TRBV5-4
j_gene: TRBJ2-1
abundance: -

CDR3nt: TGTGCCAGCAGTCCCCAAGGGTGGGAGATAGCTAACTATGGCTACACCTTC
CDR3aa: CASSPQGWEIANYGYTF
d_gene: -
v_gene: TRBV28
j_gene: TRBJ1-2
abundance: once

CDR3nt: TGTGCCAGCAGCGCGGGGCTCCAGCGGGGACGGGGAGAGCAGTACTTC
CDR3aa: CASSAGLQRGRGEQYF
d_gene: TRBD2
v_gene: TRBV9
j_gene: TRBJ2-7
abundance: -

CDR3nt: TGTGCCAGCAGCTTTCGGGAAACCGATACGCAGTATTTT
CDR3aa: CASSFRETDTQYF
d_gene: -
v_gene: TRBV11-2
j_gene: TRBJ2-3
abundance: -

CDR3nt: TGCGCCAGCAGTGAGTTAAATGAGCAGTTCTTC
CDR3aa: CASSELNEQFF
d_gene: -
v_gene: TRBV10-2
j_gene: TRBJ2-1
abundance: few

CDR3nt: TGTGCCAGCAGAACCGGGACAGGGCTTGGGCCCCTCCACTTT
CDR3aa: CASRTGTGLGPLHF
d_gene: TRBD1
v_gene: TRBV5-6
j_gene: TRBJ1-6
abundance: -

CDR3nt: TGTGCCAGCAGTGACTTAGCCTCTTTCTATACCCAGCATTTT
CDR3aa: CASSDLASFYTQHF
d_gene: -
v_gene: TRBV2
j_gene: TRBJ1-5
abundance: -

CDR3nt: TGCGCCAGCGGTAGGGGTAACACTGAAGCTTTCTTT
CDR3aa: CASGRGNTEAFF
d_gene: -
v_gene: TRBV10-2
j_gene: TRBJ1-1
abundance: -

CDR3nt: TGTGCCAGCAGTCTGGGACTTTCCTCCTACAATGAGCAGTTCTTC
CDR3aa: CASSLGLSSYNEQFF
d_gene: -
v_gene: TRBV28
j_gene: TRBJ2-1
abundance: -